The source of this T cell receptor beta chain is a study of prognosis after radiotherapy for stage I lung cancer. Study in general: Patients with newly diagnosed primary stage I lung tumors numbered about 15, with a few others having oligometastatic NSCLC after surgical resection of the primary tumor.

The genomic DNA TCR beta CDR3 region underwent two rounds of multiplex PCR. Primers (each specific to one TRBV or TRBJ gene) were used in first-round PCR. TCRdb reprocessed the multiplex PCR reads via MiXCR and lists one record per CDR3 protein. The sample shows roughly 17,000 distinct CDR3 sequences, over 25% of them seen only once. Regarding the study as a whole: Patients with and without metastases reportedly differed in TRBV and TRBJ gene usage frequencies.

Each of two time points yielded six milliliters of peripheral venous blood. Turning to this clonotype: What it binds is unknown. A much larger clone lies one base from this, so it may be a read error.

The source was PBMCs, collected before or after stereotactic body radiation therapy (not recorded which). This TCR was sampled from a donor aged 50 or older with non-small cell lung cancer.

CDR3 loop: CARSTPDRGSYEQYF. The CDR3 DNA sequence: TGTGCCCGCAGTACTCCGGACAGGGGGTCCTACGAGCAGTACTTC. The chain couples TRBV2 to TRBJ2-7, with TRBD1 matching 10 bases. Germline values: CDR1 SNHLY, CDR2 FYNNEI. The CDR3 consists of 15 residues.